The rows below give T cell receptor beta chains drawn from one sample of a study of cytomegalovirus exposure and HLA in healthy donors. Here immunoSEQ multiplex PCR was the method, and the copy in TCRdb shows in-frame clones only, minus some. The sample comprises around 300,000 clones, just over 85% of which are singletons, and 1% rests with the top ten. Sequencing was performed on PBMCs. Receptors were obtained from a woman aged 18-29 years in good health and CMV-seronegative. Both conserved end residues are part of each CDR3. D genes are given only for firm matches. Not every row has a clone size; where given, it reads once, few, many or a size class.

.	TRBD1	TRBV18	TRBJ2-2	CASSRAGTGDTGELFF	TGTGCCAGCTCTCGAGCAGGGACAGGGGACACCGGGGAGCTGTTTTTT
.	TRBD1	TRBV6-1	TRBJ1-2	CASSETTGVAGYTF	TGTGCCAGCAGTGAGACGACAGGGGTCGCGGGCTACACCTTC
.	.	TRBV6-1	TRBJ1-5	CASSEAGHRNQPQHF	TGTGCCAGCAGTGAAGCGGGGCACCGAAATCAGCCCCAGCATTTT
.	.	TRBV4-1	TRBJ1-5	CASSQDEQGISNQPQHF	TGCGCCAGCAGCCAAGATGAGCAGGGAATAAGCAATCAGCCCCAGCATTTT
.	.	TRBV19	TRBJ1-2	CASSIALYGYTF	TGTGCCAGTAGTATAGCCCTCTATGGCTACACCTTC
.	.	TRBV27	TRBJ2-1	CASSLGLPSNEQFF	TGTGCCAGCAGTTTGGGACTTCCCTCAAATGAGCAGTTCTTC
.	TRBD1	TRBV5-1	TRBJ2-7	CASRTGQGGEQYF	TGCGCCAGCAGGACGGGACAGGGCGGCGAGCAGTACTTC
.	TRBD1	TRBV28	TRBJ1-5	CASSLGDRGNQPQHF	TGTGCCAGCAGTTTAGGGGACAGGGGAAATCAGCCCCAGCATTTT
.	.	TRBV27	TRBJ2-6	CASSLLGRVTLAANVLTF	TGTGCCAGCAGTTTATTGGGCAGGGTGACTCTGGCGGCCAACGTCCTGACTTTC
.	.	TRBV7-2	TRBJ2-7	CASTRNYEQYF	TGTGCCAGCACTAGGAACTACGAGCAGTACTTC
.	TRBD2	TRBV27	TRBJ2-2	CASRRGGPMNTGELFF	TGTGCCAGCCGTCGGGGGGGACCGATGAACACCGGGGAGCTGTTTTTT
.	.	TRBV11-2	TRBJ2-7	CASTLMDPQDEQYF	TGTGCCAGCACTCTTATGGATCCCCAGGACGAGCAGTACTTC
.	.	TRBV7-9	TRBJ2-7	CASSLGGTPSYEQYF	TGTGCCAGCAGCTTAGGAGGGACACCCTCCTACGAGCAGTACTTC
.	.	TRBV18	TRBJ1-6	CASSPNSQTGNTSPLHF	TGTGCCAGCTCACCAAATTCTCAGACAGGCAACACTTCACCCCTCCACTTT
.	.	TRBV25-1	TRBJ1-4	CASRISGTSTNEKLFF	TGTGCCAGCAGGATTTCCGGGACATCAACTAATGAAAAACTGTTTTTT
.	TRBD1	TRBV19	TRBJ1-2	CASRRGGAYGYTF	TGTGCCAGTAGGAGAGGGGGCGCGTATGGCTACACCTTC
.	.	TRBV5-4	TRBJ2-3	CASSVPLDTQYF	TGTGCCAGCAGCGTCCCTTTAGATACGCAGTATTTT
.	TRBD1	TRBV27	TRBJ1-1	CASSLPPQGAMNTEAFF	TGTGCCAGCAGTTTACCCCCACAGGGGGCGATGAACACTGAAGCTTTCTTT
.	TRBD2	TRBV25-1	TRBJ2-1	CASSTTSGGVTYNEQFF	TGTGCCAGCAGTACCACTAGCGGGGGTGTTACCTACAATGAGCAGTTCTTC
.	.	TRBV30	TRBJ1-5	CAWDNSGNQPQHF	TGTGCCTGGGACAATAGTGGCAATCAGCCCCAGCATTTT
.	TRBD1	TRBV7-9	TRBJ2-7	CASSLESSGQAVYEQYF	TGTGCCAGCAGCTTAGAGAGTTCGGGACAGGCCGTTTACGAGCAGTACTTC
once	.	TRBV15	TRBJ1-3	CATSRDPRLDSGNTIYF	TGTGCCACCAGCAGAGATCCGCGACTGGACTCTGGAAACACCATATATTTT
.	.	TRBV4-2	TRBJ2-7	CASSEDSTEQYF	TGTGCCAGCAGCGAGGATAGTACCGAGCAGTACTTC
.	.	TRBV9	TRBJ1-2	CASTMGRGNDYGYTF	TGTGCCAGCACAATGGGGAGGGGGAATGACTATGGCTACACCTTC
.	.	TRBV7-8	TRBJ2-1	CASSFNQRVEQFF	TGTGCCAGCAGTTTCAACCAGCGGGTGGAGCAGTTCTTC
.	TRBD1	TRBV5-1	TRBJ2-7	CASSFVPDRAAEQYF	TGCGCCAGCAGTTTCGTTCCGGACAGGGCCGCCGAGCAGTACTTC
.	.	TRBV10-1	TRBJ1-4	CASSETRNEKLFF	TGCGCCAGCAGTGAGACTCGAAATGAAAAACTGTTTTTT
.	.	TRBV4-1	TRBJ2-1	CASSLDASGASSYNEQFF	TGCGCCAGCAGCCTCGATGCCAGTGGGGCGAGCTCCTACAATGAGCAGTTCTTC
.	.	TRBV28	TRBJ1-5	CASSFGRVGNQPQHF	TGTGCCAGCAGTTTTGGCAGGGTTGGCAATCAGCCCCAGCATTTT
.	.	TRBV2	TRBJ2-5	CASTGDFQETQYF	TGTGCCAGCACTGGGGACTTCCAAGAGACCCAGTACTTC
.	.	TRBV27	TRBJ2-3	CASSRQTGYTDTQYF	TGTGCCAGCAGTCGACAGACAGGTTACACAGATACGCAGTATTTT
.	.	TRBV4-1	TRBJ1-5	CASSRGVYSNQPQHF	TGCGCCAGCAGCCGGGGGGTTTATAGCAATCAGCCCCAGCATTTT
.	.	TRBV20-1	TRBJ2-3	CSARYRDTQYF	TGCAGTGCTAGATATCGAGATACGCAGTATTTT
.	TRBD1	TRBV19	TRBJ1-3	CASRSGQGAAGNTIYF	TGTGCCAGTAGATCGGGACAGGGGGCCGCTGGAAACACCATATATTTT
few	.	TRBV13	TRBJ1-2	CASSLIGGTESGYTF	TGTGCCAGCAGCTTGATTGGCGGGACCGAAAGCGGCTACACCTTC
.	.	TRBV6-5	TRBJ1-4	CASSYYRKREKLFF	TGTGCCAGCAGTTACTACAGGAAGCGTGAAAAACTGTTTTTT
once	.	TRBV27	TRBJ1-6	CASSTSWGGAQALHF	TGTGCCAGCAGCACCAGTTGGGGGGGGGCCCAAGCCCTCCACTTT